The clone carrying this T cell receptor beta chain turned up a few times. Its antigen is undetermined. This sample was included in a study of blood T cells in healthy people across ages. Study-wide results and caveats: Diversity of TCR beta per million T cells declined in a roughly linear way with age. Relative to aged donors, long-lived donors carried more naive CD4+ cells and displayed higher diversity.

The use of a sample-barcoded 5' primer and a J-beta primer mix characterized a second PCR of roughly 6 to 11 cycles. Every molecule of cDNA carried a tag from a template-switch adaptor with 12 random nucleotides. Each CDR3 protein gets one entry after TCRdb re-called the 5' RACE reads with MiXCR. The sample carries about 720,000 distinct CDR3 sequences, 22% recorded once. The sequence came from a man in his sixties or seventies in good health. Sample: blood.

CDR3 DNA: TGTGCCATCAGTGCGGGACAGGGGAAAGATACGCAGTATTTT. This translates into CAISAGQGKDTQYF. The chain joins TRBV10-3 to TRBJ2-3; 10 bases agree with TRBD1. The J segment lost 5 bases and the V segment lost 4 bases, leaving 3 bases of the junction unmatched. The length of the CDR3 is 14 residues. Germline V gene lookup returns CDR1 ENHRY and CDR2 SYGVKD.